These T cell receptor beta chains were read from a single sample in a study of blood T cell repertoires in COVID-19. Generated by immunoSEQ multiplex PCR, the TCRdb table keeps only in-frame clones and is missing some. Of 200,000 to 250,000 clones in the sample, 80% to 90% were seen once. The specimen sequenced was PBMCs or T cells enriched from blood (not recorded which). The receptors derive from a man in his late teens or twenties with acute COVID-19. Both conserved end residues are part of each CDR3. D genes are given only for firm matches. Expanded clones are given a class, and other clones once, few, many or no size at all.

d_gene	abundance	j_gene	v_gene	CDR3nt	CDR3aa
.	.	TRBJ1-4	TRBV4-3	TGCGCCAGCAGCCCCTACACGGGAAAACTGTTTTTT	CASSPYTGKLFF
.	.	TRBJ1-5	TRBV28	TGTGCCAGCAGTTCACAGTTCACAGAACAGTATAGCAATCAGCCCCAGCATTTT	CASSSQFTEQYSNQPQHF
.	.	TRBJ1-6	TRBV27	TGTGCCAGCAGTTTACAGGGGAGTTCACCCCTCCACTTT	CASSLQGSSPLHF
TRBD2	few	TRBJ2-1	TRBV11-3	TGTGCCAGCAGCCTAGCTAGCGGGAGGGGCAATGAGCAGTTCTTC	CASSLASGRGNEQFF
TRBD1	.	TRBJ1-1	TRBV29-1	TGCAGCGTTAGGGGACAGATGAACACTGAAGCTTTCTTT	CSVRGQMNTEAFF
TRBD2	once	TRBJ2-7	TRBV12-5	TGTGCTAGTGGTTTGGTACTTGGGAGGGAGGGGTTCTACGAGCAGTACTTC	CASGLVLGREGFYEQYF
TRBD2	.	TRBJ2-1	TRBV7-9	TGTGCCAGCAGCCCAACTAGCGGGAGGGCCTTATACAATGAGCAGTTCTTC	CASSPTSGRALYNEQFF
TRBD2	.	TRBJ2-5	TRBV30	TGTGCCTGGAGTTTCAGTAGCGGGAGCCCCCAAGAGACCCAGTACTTC	CAWSFSSGSPQETQYF
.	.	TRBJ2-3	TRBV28	TGTGCCAGCAGTTTATTTGCAGATACCACAGATACGCAGTATTTT	CASSLFADTTDTQYF
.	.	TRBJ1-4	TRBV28	TGTGCCAGCAGCCCCCCTCCCCGGGTCTACGGTTATAATCTGTTTTTT	CASSPPPRVYGYNLFF